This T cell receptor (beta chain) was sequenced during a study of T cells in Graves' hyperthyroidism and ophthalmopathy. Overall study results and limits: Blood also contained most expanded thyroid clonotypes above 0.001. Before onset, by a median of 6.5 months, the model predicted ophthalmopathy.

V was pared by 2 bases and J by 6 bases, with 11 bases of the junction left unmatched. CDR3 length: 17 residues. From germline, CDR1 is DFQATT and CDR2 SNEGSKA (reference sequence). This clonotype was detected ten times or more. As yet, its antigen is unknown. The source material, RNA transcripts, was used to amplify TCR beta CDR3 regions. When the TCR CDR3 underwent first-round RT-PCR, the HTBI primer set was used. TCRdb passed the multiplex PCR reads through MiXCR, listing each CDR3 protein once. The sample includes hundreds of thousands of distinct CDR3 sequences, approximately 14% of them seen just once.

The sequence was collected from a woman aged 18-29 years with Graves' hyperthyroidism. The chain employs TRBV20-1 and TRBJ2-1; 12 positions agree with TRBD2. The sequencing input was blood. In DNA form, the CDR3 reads TGCAGTGCTAGAAAACTTTTCGGACTAGCGGGAAGCAATGAGCAGTTCTTC. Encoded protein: CSARKLFGLAGSNEQFF.